Presented here are 19 T cell receptor beta chains from one specimen sequenced in a study of blood T cell repertoires in COVID-19. Clones were read by immunoSEQ multiplex PCR, and TCRdb kept only the in-frame ones, dropping some. The sample has around 200,000 clones; about four fifths are singletons. The sequencing input was peripheral blood. These receptors all stem from a man aged 45-60 years with active or convalescent COVID-19.

The V gene is TRBV9, the J gene TRBJ2-5; 10 bases agree with TRBD1. The trim removed 4 bases at V and 4 bases at J, leaving 7 bases unmatched. The CDR3 loop spans 15 amino acids. CDR1 is SGDLS and CDR2 is YYNGEE in the germline V gene. The chain's CDR3 is CASSKTGTGVETQYF. The CDR3 coding sequence is TGTGCCAGCAGCAAAACCGGGACAGGGGTAGAGACCCAGTACTTC.

The chain has TRBV2 and TRBJ1-6; TRBD1 matches 7 bases. This CDR3 has 15 residues. After removal of 6 bases from V and 10 bases from J, the junction contained 12 bases not matched to a gene. Germline CDR1 and CDR2: SNHLY and FYNNEI. This CDR3 reads CASSDNRGGRSPLHF. CDR3 in DNA: TGTGCCAGCAGCGACAACAGGGGAGGACGATCACCCCTCCACTTT.

The chain has TRBV6-5 and TRBJ1-6; possible D gene TRBD1, 5 bases. Germline CDR1 and CDR2: MNHEY and SVGAGI. The CDR3 has 14 amino acids. The V end was cut by 7 bases, the J end by 7 bases, with 14 bases between. CDR3 region: CASKPTAKNSPLHF. The DNA of the CDR3 is TGTGCCAGCAAGCCGACAGCGAAAAATTCACCCCTCCACTTT.

The rearrangement links TRBV9 to TRBJ1-5; 7 nucleotides match TRBD1. CDR3 length equals 16 residues. The germline gives CDR1 SGDLS, CDR2 YYNGEE. V was pared by 0 bases and J by 1 base, with 4 bases of the junction left unmatched. CDR3 nucleotides: TGTGCCAGCAGCGTAGGTGAGGGGGCAAGCAATCAGCCCCAGCATTTT. Its protein product is CASSVGEGASNQPQHF. Full variable domain (remainder filled in from reference TRBV9 and TRBJ1-5): DSGVTQTPKHLITATGQRVTLRCSPRSGDLSVYWYQQSLDQGLQFLIQYYNGEERAKGNILERFSAQQFPDLHSELNLSSLELGDSALYFCASSVGEGASNQPQHFGDGTRLSIL.

The chain combines TRBV3-1 (or the pseudogene TRBV3-2) with TRBJ2-7; 15 nucleotides line up with TRBD2. CDR1 and CDR2 from the germline V gene are LGHDT and YNNKEL (reference sequence). There are 15 residues in the CDR3. Germline trimming cut 8 bases from V and 3 bases from J; bases unmatched to any gene: 5. CDR3 nucleotide sequence: TGTGCCAGCGGACTAGCGGGAGGGCCTGGCTACGAGCAGTACTTC. Amino acid sequence: CASGLAGGPGYEQYF.

The J gene is TRBJ1-4, the V gene TRBV6-5, with 10 bases matching TRBD1. J was trimmed by 7 bases and V by 6 bases; bases with no gene match: 5. Germline V gene lookup returns CDR1 MNHEY and CDR2 SVGAGI. The CDR3 has 14 amino acids. CDR3 coding DNA: TGTGCCAGCAGGGACAGGGGGGAAAGTGAAAAACTGTTTTTT. Translation gives CASRDRGESEKLFF.

The rearrangement joins TRBV5-1 to TRBJ1-4; tentatively, D is TRBD1 (5 bases). The V end lost 4 bases, the J end lost 0 bases, and 10 bases lay between the germline ends. The V gene's germline CDR1 is SGHRS and CDR2 YFSETQ. The CDR3 contains 15 residues. This CDR3 is CASSIDRSTNEKLFF. The CDR3 coding sequence is TGCGCCAGCAGCATAGACAGATCAACTAATGAAAAACTGTTTTTT.

This rearrangement joins TRBV7-9 to TRBJ1-6; D uncertain. The CDR3 has 18 residues. The germline V gene has CDR1 SEHNR and CDR2 FQNEAQ (reference sequence). V dropped 2 bases and J dropped 0 bases, with 14 bases sitting between them. The CDR3 region has the DNA TGTGCCAGCAGCTTAACTCACCCGGGGAGCTCCTATAATTCACCCCTCCACTTT. Translating it yields CASSLTHPGSSYNSPLHF.

The rearrangement links TRBV5-5 to TRBJ2-7; TRBD1 matches at 11 bases. Germline lookup yields CDR1 SGHKS and CDR2 YYEKEE (reference sequence). The CDR3 loop spans 16 amino acids. Germline trimming cut 4 bases from V and 2 bases from J; bases unmatched to any gene: 8. CDR3 sequence: CASSPGQGVTTYEQYF. In nucleotides, the CDR3 is TGTGCCAGCAGCCCGGGACAGGGGGTTACTACCTACGAGCAGTACTTC.

The chain uses TRBV3-1 (or the pseudogene TRBV3-2) and TRBJ1-2; D might be TRBD1 (5 bases). Deletions cut 3 bases from V and 4 bases from J, with 12 bases between. This CDR3 region has 14 residues. Germline loops: CDR1 LGHDT, CDR2 YNNKEL (reference sequence). This CDR3 reads CASSHRVGGYGYTF. The CDR3 DNA sequence: TGTGCCAGCAGCCATCGGGTGGGGGGCTATGGCTACACCTTC.

This chain links TRBV6-2 or TRBV6-3 with TRBJ2-7; D possibly corresponds to TRBD2 (5 bases). V was clipped by 5 bases and J by 1 base, with 9 bases between them. The CDR3 has 13 residues. Per the germline V gene, CDR1 is MNHEY and CDR2 is SVGEGT. The CDR3 DNA reads TGTGCCAGCAGTCGAGGAGGTTCCTACGAGCAGTACTTC. It yields the protein CASSRGGSYEQYF.

The chain uses TRBV28 and TRBJ1-4, with 7 nucleotides matching TRBD1. The V gene's germline CDR1 is MDHEN and CDR2 SYDVKM. The CDR3 covers 13 residues. J lost 4 bases, V lost 8 bases, and 4 bases had no gene match. Here the CDR3 DNA reads TGTGCCAGCTGGGACAGCCTTAATGAAAAACTGTTTTTT. Protein sequence: CASWDSLNEKLFF.

The chain employs TRBV29-1 and TRBJ1-1, with 7 bases fitting TRBD1. This CDR3 spans 13 amino acids. V was pared by 7 bases and J by 4 bases, with 9 bases of the junction left unmatched. In germline, CDR1 is SQVTM, CDR2 ANQGSEA. DNA for the CDR3: TGCAGCGCTCAGGGACAGACGACCACTGAAGCTTTCTTT. Translated: CSAQGQTTTEAFF.

The genes are TRBV3-1 (or the pseudogene TRBV3-2) and TRBJ2-1; D gene uncertain. The V end lost 3 bases, the J end lost 8 bases, and 11 bases lay between the germline ends. The germline CDR1 and CDR2 sequences are LGHDT and YNNKEL (reference sequence). CDR3 length equals 13 residues. The chain's CDR3 is CASSQLGLDEQFF. As DNA, the CDR3 is TGTGCCAGCAGCCAGCTGGGCCTCGATGAGCAGTTCTTC.

V is TRBV27 and J is TRBJ2-7; unclear D gene. The germline gives CDR1 MNHEY, CDR2 SMNVEV (reference sequence). V shed 3 bases and J shed 2 bases, with 17 bases lying between them. The CDR3 runs to 16 residues. CDR3 region: CASSLYLLTPTYEQYF. For the CDR3, the DNA is TGTGCCAGCAGTTTGTATCTTCTTACTCCCACCTACGAGCAGTACTTC.

V is TRBV24-1 and J is TRBJ1-1; 8 bases are shared with TRBD1. Germline assignment: CDR1 KGHDR and CDR2 SFDVKD. Trimming took 4 bases from V and 10 from J; bases not matched to a gene: 7. The CDR3 is made up of 13 amino acids. This CDR3 reads CATSEGDRGVAFF. The CDR3, as DNA: TGTGCCACCAGTGAAGGCGACAGGGGAGTAGCTTTCTTT.

This sequence joins TRBV7-9 and TRBJ2-5; D is ambiguous. V was shortened by 2 bases and J by 1 base, with 5 bases between the two germline ends. This CDR3 has 13 amino acids. Germline CDR1 and CDR2: SEHNR and FQNEAQ (reference sequence). CDR3 nucleotide sequence: TGTGCCAGCAGCTTATCAGTCCAAGAGACCCAGTACTTC. This gives the protein CASSLSVQETQYF.

The sample holds one count of this clone. The J gene is TRBJ2-7, the V gene TRBV4-1; a possible D gene is TRBD1 (6 bases). This CDR3 is 15 amino acids long. Trimming stripped 4 bases from V and 0 bases from J, with 13 bases between. The germline gives CDR1 MGHRA, CDR2 YSYEKL. CDR3 residues: CASSRPLGASYEQYF. CDR3 in DNA: TGCGCCAGCAGCCGCCCGCTGGGGGCCTCCTACGAGCAGTACTTC.

The genes are TRBV6-5 and TRBJ1-2, with unresolved D. V lost 5 bases to trimming and J lost 2 bases, with 12 bases between them. Germline V gene data show CDR1 as MNHEY and CDR2 as SVGAGI. The length of the CDR3 is 14 residues. The CDR3 protein is CASSPIQRNYGYTF. Here the CDR3 DNA reads TGTGCCAGCAGTCCGATACAGAGAAACTATGGCTACACCTTC.